The 14 T cell receptor beta chains below come from one sample, sequenced in a study of spatial heterogeneity in lung cancer. The time point denotes: sample taken at primary tumor resection. MiXCR was run by TCRdb on the 5' RACE reads, yielding one entry per CDR3 protein. The sample holds more than 5,000 distinct CDR3 sequences, around 7.8% seen once. The sequencing used normal lung tissue next to the tumor, collected at surgery. These receptors came from a female donor with early-stage non-small cell lung cancer.

This clonotype showed up many times. V usage is TRBV4-2 and J usage is TRBJ2-7; perhaps TRBD1 as D (6 bases). Germline V gene lookup returns CDR1 LGHNA and CDR2 YNFKEQ. Trimming removed 6 bases at V and 4 bases at J, with 19 bases between. This CDR3 is built from 15 residues. CDR3 in amino acids: CASSYPQVQGYEQYF. As DNA, the CDR3 is TGTGCCAGCAGTTACCCACAGGTCCAGGGGTACGAGCAGTACTTC.

This clonotype is medium-sized in the sample. The chain uses TRBV28 and TRBJ1-4; perhaps TRBD1 as D (6 bases). Trimming stripped 5 bases from V and 0 bases from J, with 13 bases between. The CDR3 has 16 amino acids. Looked up from germline, CDR1 is MDHEN and CDR2 is SYDVKM. The CDR3 loop is CASSGRDIATNEKLFF. The CDR3 DNA follows: TGTGCCAGCAGTGGCCGGGACATTGCAACTAATGAAAAACTGTTTTTT.

Concerning this clonotype itself: A read error may explain this, as a much larger clone is one base away. This chain links TRBV6-5 with TRBJ1-2; 7 bases match TRBD1. CDR3 length: 15 amino acids. The germline V gene encodes CDR1 MNHEY and CDR2 SVGAGI. The CDR3 DNA follows: TGTGCCAGCAGTTACTCCGTGACAGGGCAATATGGCTACAACTTC. Amino acid sequence: CASSYSVTGQYGYNF.

In its sample, this clonotype is medium-sized. This chain links TRBV9 with TRBJ2-2; D is unclear. Germline loops: CDR1 SGDLS, CDR2 YYNGEE. CDR3 length equals 14 residues. Trimming removed 7 bases from V and 2 bases from J, with 12 bases in between. Here the CDR3 DNA reads TGTGCCAGCGGGGTAGCAGCTAACACCGGGGAGCTGTTTTTT. Encoded protein: CASGVAANTGELFF.

This clonotype was recorded many times. This rearrangement joins TRBV19 to TRBJ2-5; D might be TRBD1 or TRBD2, each matching 6 bases. Germline values: CDR1 LNHDA, CDR2 SQIVND (reference sequence). CDR3 length: 17 amino acids. The V and J ends lost 5 bases and 5 bases respectively, with 24 bases between them. CDR3 sequence reads: CASSLQSRTVRGETQYF. The CDR3 DNA is TGTGCCAGTAGTCTTCAGAGCCGGACAGTCCGGGGGGAGACCCAGTACTTC.

This clonotype is labeled as medium-sized. The CDR3 loop is CASSVQDYEQYF. The CDR3 bases are TGTGCCAGCAGCGTGCAAGACTACGAGCAGTACTTC. The rearrangement uses TRBV7-8 and TRBJ2-7; D uncertain. V lost 5 bases to trimming and J lost 3 bases, with 8 bases between them. From germline, CDR1 is SGHVS and CDR2 FQNEAQ. CDR3 size: 12 residues.

This clonotype has at least ten counts. This chain uses TRBV5-4 with TRBJ2-2; D is uncertain. Trimming removed 0 bases at V and 2 bases at J, with 8 bases between. CDR1 and CDR2 (germline): SGHNT, YYREEE (reference sequence). The CDR3 sequence is 15 residues long. CDR3: CASSLGSGNTGELFF. The CDR3 DNA follows: TGTGCCAGCAGCTTGGGTTCTGGAAACACCGGGGAGCTGTTTTTT.

This clonotype is termed medium-sized. V gene TRBV29-1 combines with J gene TRBJ2-2; 8 bases align to TRBD1. In germline, CDR1 is SQVTM, CDR2 ANQGSEA. CDR3 size: 15 residues. V lost 6 bases to trimming and J lost 7 bases; unmatched junction nucleotides: 13. The CDR3 here is CSVIHGTGLGGELFF. CDR3 coding DNA: TGCAGCGTAATCCACGGGACAGGTCTCGGCGGGGAGCTGTTTTTT.

This clonotype is categorized as medium-sized. V is TRBV12-3 or TRBV12-4 and J is TRBJ1-3, with D possibly matching TRBD1 (6 bases). Trimming took 10 bases from V and 0 from J, leaving 13 bases between them. This CDR3 comprises 14 residues. CDR3 bases: TGTGCCAAGACGGACAGTAGCTCTGGAAACACCATATATTTT. Encoded protein: CAKTDSSSGNTIYF.

By sample share, this clonotype is medium-sized. This rearrangement joins TRBV7-9 to TRBJ1-2, with D maybe TRBD1 (5 bases). The length of the CDR3 is 12 residues. V lost 1 base and J 8 bases, leaving 8 bases between the germline ends. Germline V gene data show CDR1 as SEHNR and CDR2 as FQNEAQ (reference sequence). The CDR3 is CASSLGGVGYTF. For the CDR3, the DNA is TGTGCCAGCAGCTTAGGAGGGGTCGGCTACACCTTC.

This clonotype has a handful of counts. This chain connects TRBV6-6 to TRBJ2-3; 7 bases map to TRBD2. The CDR3 extends over 15 amino acids. The trim removed 5 bases at V and 2 bases at J, leaving 7 bases unmatched. The germline V gene encodes CDR1 MNHNY and CDR2 SVGAGI (reference sequence). CDR3 nucleotide sequence: TGTGCCAGCAGTGCCCAGCGGGGAGTCACAGATACGCAGTATTTT. Translating gives CASSAQRGVTDTQYF.

This clonotype was counted only a few times. The chain links TRBV30 to TRBJ1-4; D is unresolved. Per germline, CDR1 GTSNPN and CDR2 SVGIG (reference sequence). This CDR3 is 14 amino acids long. V was cut by 3 bases and J by 0 bases, with 8 bases left in between. CDR3 DNA: TGTGCCTGGAGGATACAGACAACTAATGAAAAACTGTTTTTT. It specifies CAWRIQTTNEKLFF.

This clonotype is medium-sized within its sample. This chain joins TRBV12-3 or TRBV12-4 and TRBJ2-7; weak D call: TRBD2 (6 bases). The CDR3 covers 11 residues. V was cut by 6 bases and J by 7 bases, with 10 bases left in between. The CDR3 sequence is CASSFGGEQYF. The CDR3 DNA follows: TGTGCCAGCAGCTTCGGAGGGGAGCAGTACTTC.

In its sample, this clonotype is medium-sized (0.01 to 0.1%). This chain links TRBV28 with TRBJ2-1; D remains ambiguous. The V end lost 6 bases, the J end lost 2 bases, and 14 bases lay between the germline ends. The CDR3 length is 15 residues. Germline V CDR1 and CDR2: MDHEN, SYDVKM. CDR3: CASSRPLGTYNEQFF. The CDR3, as DNA: TGTGCCAGCAGCCGTCCCCTCGGAACCTACAATGAGCAGTTCTTC.